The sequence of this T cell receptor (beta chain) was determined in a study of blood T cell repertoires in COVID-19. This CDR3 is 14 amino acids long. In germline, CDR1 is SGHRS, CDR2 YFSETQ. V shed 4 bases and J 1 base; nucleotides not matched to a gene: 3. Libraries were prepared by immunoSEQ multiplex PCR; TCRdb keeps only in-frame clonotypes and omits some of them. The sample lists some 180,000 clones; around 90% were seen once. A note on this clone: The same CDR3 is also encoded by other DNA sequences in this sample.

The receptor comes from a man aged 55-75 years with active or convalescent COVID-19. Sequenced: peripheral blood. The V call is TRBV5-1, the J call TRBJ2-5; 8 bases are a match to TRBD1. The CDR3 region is CASSPGQGQETQYF. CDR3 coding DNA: TGCGCCAGCAGCCCCGGACAGGGCCAAGAGACCCAGTACTTC.